The 22 T cell receptor beta chains below all came from one sample that was sequenced in a study of T cells in Graves' hyperthyroidism and ophthalmopathy. Authors of the study amplified TCR beta CDR3 regions from RNA transcripts. The HTBI primer set served for first-round RT-PCR of the TCR CDR3. One entry per CDR3 protein, called by TCRdb with MiXCR from the multiplex PCR reads. Of about 410,000 distinct CDR3 sequences detected, approximately 14% appear once; the ten largest clones hold approximately 13%. Source material: blood. The receptors derive from a man between 18 and 29 years old with Graves' ophthalmopathy.

There are many counts of this clonotype. The gene calls are TRBV6-1 and TRBJ1-1; possibly TRBD1 for D (6 bases). The germline gives CDR1 MNHNS, CDR2 SASEGT. The CDR3 covers 13 residues. Trimming stripped 8 bases from V and 0 bases from J, with 10 bases between. This CDR3 reads CASVRDMNTEAFF. CDR3 nucleotide sequence: TGTGCCAGCGTACGGGACATGAACACTGAAGCTTTCTTT.

This clonotype has a count of ten or more. This sequence joins TRBV3-1 and TRBJ2-1; TRBD2 matches at 11 bases. Trimming took 3 bases from V and 8 from J; bases not matched to a gene: 3. Germline lookup yields CDR1 LGHDT and CDR2 YNNKEL (reference sequence). This CDR3 is built from 14 residues. The CDR3 bases are TGTGCCAGCAGCCACCTAGCGGGAGGCTATGAGCAGTTCTTC. Protein: CASSHLAGGYEQFF.

A few counts support this clonotype. This chain uses TRBV27 with TRBJ1-1; 7 positions match TRBD1. Unmatched junction bases numbered 6, after V lost 4 bases and J lost 4 bases. Per germline, CDR1 MNHEY and CDR2 SMNVEV (reference sequence). This CDR3 has 14 residues. CDR3 sequence: CASSSRQGPTEAFF. The CDR3 coding sequence is TGTGCCAGCAGTTCCCGACAGGGTCCCACTGAAGCTTTCTTT.

Many counts were recorded for this clonotype. The chain has TRBV12-3 or TRBV12-4 and TRBJ1-2, with 7 bases fitting TRBD1. V lost 7 bases to trimming and J lost 7 bases; unmatched junction nucleotides: 9. CDR3 size: 13 residues. The CDR3 region is CASTKTGVGGYTF. As DNA, the CDR3 is TGTGCCAGCACCAAAACAGGGGTAGGTGGCTACACCTTC.

This clonotype was seen ten or more times. V and J are TRBV6-1 and TRBJ2-1; 10 bases are shared with TRBD2. CDR1 is MNHNS and CDR2 is SASEGT in the germline V gene. V shed 5 bases, J shed 8 bases, and the junction held 9 bases outside the gene matches. The CDR3 is 15 amino acids. The CDR3 here is CASSYASGGGDEQFF. Here the CDR3 DNA reads TGTGCCAGCAGTTACGCTAGCGGGGGTGGCGATGAGCAGTTCTTC.

The V and J genes are TRBV20-1 and TRBJ2-5, with D unclear. The CDR3 has 12 residues. Germline values: CDR1 DFQATT, CDR2 SNEGSKA (reference sequence). V was cut by 8 bases and J by 5 bases, with 15 bases left in between. The CDR3 is CSQNSPSETQYF. DNA of the CDR3: TGCAGTCAAAACTCCCCCTCGGAGACCCAGTACTTC.

The rearrangement links TRBV20-1 to TRBJ2-2; 14 bases are shared with TRBD2. The V gene end was trimmed by 5 bases and the J gene end by 5 bases; junction bases not matched to a gene: 10. The CDR3 is 17 residues long. Per the germline V gene, CDR1 is DFQATT and CDR2 is SNEGSKA (reference sequence). The CDR3 DNA is TGCAGTGCTCGCTCCGGGACTAGCGGGGGTGGAACCGGGGAGCTGTTTTTT. Protein: CSARSGTSGGGTGELFF.

Only a few counts were recorded for this clonotype. The V call is TRBV30, the J call TRBJ1-3; tentative D call: TRBD1 (5 bases). CDR1 is GTSNPN, CDR2 SVGIG, per germline (reference sequence). Trimming pared 0 bases from V and 4 bases from J, leaving 13 bases between. The CDR3 loop spans 15 amino acids. The CDR3 DNA reads TGTGCCTGGAGTGTCGGTGGGGCGGTGGGAAACACCATATATTTT. Translating gives CAWSVGGAVGNTIYF.

With respect to this clonotype: A much larger clone lies a single base off, so this may be a read error. The rearrangement uses TRBV29-1 and TRBJ2-7; unclear D gene. V lost 6 bases to trimming and J lost 2 bases, with 17 bases between them. This CDR3 comprises 14 residues. Germline-derived CDR1 and CDR2 are SQVTM and ANQGSEA. In DNA form, the CDR3 reads TGCAGCGTCAACCGAAAAACCTACCCCTACGAGCAGTACTTC. Protein sequence: CSVNRKTYPYEQYF.

The gene calls are TRBV6-1 and TRBJ2-5; 9 bases line up with TRBD1. The J segment lost 4 bases and the V segment lost 5 bases, leaving 8 bases of the junction unmatched. The CDR3 is 15 amino acids. Germline CDR1 MNHNS, CDR2 SASEGT. CDR3 nucleotides: TGTGCCAGCAGTTCCGTGGGACAGGGAGCAGAGACCCAGTACTTC. This encodes CASSSVGQGAETQYF.

The V gene is TRBV28, the J gene TRBJ2-7; maybe TRBD1 (6 bases). CDR1 and CDR2 from the germline V gene are MDHEN and SYDVKM. The CDR3 has 15 amino acids. The V gene lost 3 bases and the J gene lost 2 bases, with 14 bases spanning the gap. This CDR3 is CASSFGYREPYEQYF. CDR3 DNA: TGTGCCAGCAGTTTTGGGTACAGGGAACCCTACGAGCAGTACTTC.

This clonotype was picked up many times. This chain joins TRBV3-1 and TRBJ1-3; D call uncertain. The ends were cut back, 8 bases at V and 0 bases at J, with 14 bases in the middle. Germline loops: CDR1 LGHDT, CDR2 YNNKEL (reference sequence). This CDR3 has 15 residues. The CDR3 DNA reads as TGTGCCAGCTCTCGTATACAAGCCTCTGGAAACACCATATATTTT. Translation: CASSRIQASGNTIYF.

This clonotype appeared many times. The rearrangement joins TRBV12-3 or TRBV12-4 to TRBJ2-1; D may be TRBD1 (6 bases). Trimming removed 5 bases from V and 9 bases from J, with 11 bases in between. The CDR3 contains 12 residues. The CDR3 reads CASSLGDTEQFF. The CDR3 nucleotides read TGTGCCAGCAGTCTTGGGGACACTGAGCAGTTCTTC.

This clonotype was seen a handful of times. The chain has TRBV5-6 and TRBJ2-1; no definite D call. The CDR3 runs to 12 residues. CDR1 SGHDT and CDR2 YYEEEE come from the germline V gene. Trimming left V 0 bases short and J 14 bases short, with 12 bases between. The CDR3 protein is CASSLGGGIEFF. The DNA for the CDR3 is TGTGCCAGCAGCTTGGGTGGTGGCATAGAGTTCTTC.

Many counts were recorded for this clonotype. The chain is built from TRBV27 and TRBJ2-3; 8 bases are shared with TRBD1. V lost 2 bases and J lost 4; bases outside the gene matches: 5. Germline V gene lookup returns CDR1 MNHEY and CDR2 SMNVEV (reference sequence). CDR3 size: 15 residues. The CDR3 loop reads CASSLVYRGADTQYF. The CDR3 region has the DNA TGTGCCAGCAGTTTAGTTTACAGGGGGGCAGATACGCAGTATTTT.

The rearrangement links TRBV6-2 or TRBV6-3 to TRBJ2-1; 11 bases fit TRBD1. This CDR3 has 16 residues. J was trimmed by 4 bases and V by 2 bases; bases with no gene match: 4. Germline CDR1 reads MNHEY; CDR2 reads SVGEGT. The DNA of the CDR3 is TGTGCCAGCAGTTACCTAGGGACAGGGGGGTACAATGAGCAGTTCTTC. Protein product: CASSYLGTGGYNEQFF.

This clonotype was recorded many times. This sequence joins TRBV6-1 and TRBJ2-5; TRBD2 matches at 7 bases. The CDR3 contains 15 residues. CDR1 MNHNS and CDR2 SASEGT come from the germline V gene. The V segment lost 6 bases and the J segment 4 bases; nucleotides outside the gene matches: 11. In nucleotides, the CDR3 is TGTGCCAGCAGAGCAGAATCGACTAGCAGAGAGACCCAGTACTTC. It translates to CASRAESTSRETQYF.

J is TRBJ2-1 and V is TRBV20-1, with 14 bases lining up with TRBD2. The V segment lost 5 bases and the J segment 5 bases; nucleotides outside the gene matches: 8. The CDR3 length is 16 residues. Germline lookup yields CDR1 DFQATT and CDR2 SNEGSKA (reference sequence). The CDR3 DNA reads as TGCAGTGCTCTACAGACTAGCGGGGGGGTGAACAATGAGCAGTTCTTC. This codes for CSALQTSGGVNNEQFF.

Points on this clonotype: One end of the junction fails to match germline, which may point to a read error. The gene calls are TRBV28 and TRBJ2-7; 8 bases match TRBD1. This CDR3 contains 16 residues. CDR1 MDHEN and CDR2 SYDVKM come from the germline V gene. The CDR3 reads CACSLWQGANLYEQYF. The CDR3 bases are TGTGCCTGCAGTTTATGGCAGGGGGCGAATCTCTACGAGCAGTACTTC.

V gene TRBV6-1 combines with J gene TRBJ1-1, with D uncertain. There are 14 residues in the CDR3. Trimming left V 2 bases short and J 11 bases short, with 18 bases between. Germline assignment: CDR1 MNHNS and CDR2 SASEGT. The CDR3 DNA reads as TGTGCCAGCAGTGAATTGGGTGACGGAGCGGAGGCTTTCTTT. This gives the protein CASSELGDGAEAFF.

This clonotype occurred many times. The chain carries TRBV5-6 and TRBJ2-1, with D possibly TRBD2 on 6 matching bases. V shed 2 bases and J shed 8 bases, with 14 bases lying between them. This CDR3 is built from 14 residues. Looked up from germline, CDR1 is SGHDT and CDR2 is YYEEEE. Here the CDR3 DNA reads TGTGCCAGCAGCTTTGGAGGGGCTCTTGATGAGCAGTTCTTC. Its translation is CASSFGGALDEQFF.

This clonotype showed up just a few times. The V gene is TRBV27, the J gene TRBJ1-4; 7 bases align to TRBD1. There are 19 residues in the CDR3. Germline values: CDR1 MNHEY, CDR2 SMNVEV (reference sequence). Trimming took 5 bases from V and 5 from J; bases not matched to a gene: 20. The CDR3 region is CASSPFWGRGTRRNEKLFF. The CDR3 DNA reads as TGTGCCAGCAGTCCCTTTTGGGGCAGGGGGACCAGAAGGAATGAAAAACTGTTTTTT.